The 20 T cell receptor beta chains below come from one sample, sequenced in a study of CD8 T cells in Susac syndrome. Random hexamers were used to reverse transcribe about 0.45 to 1 ug of RNA. TCRdb re-derived calls from the immunoSEQ multiplex PCR reads in MiXCR, one entry per CDR3 protein. The sample yields 100,000 to 150,000 distinct CDR3 sequences, 94% seen once. Sequencing was done on a sample of CD4+ T cells from PBMCs. All receptors derive from a human donor in good health.

The chain links TRBV5-4 to TRBJ1-4; 8 bases are shared with TRBD1. The V gene end was trimmed by 3 bases and the J gene end by 5 bases; junction bases not matched to a gene: 3. The CDR3 is made up of 14 amino acids. CDR1 and CDR2 from the germline V gene are SGHNT and YYREEE (reference sequence). The CDR3 bases are TGTGCCAGCAGCTCGGGACAGGCGAATGAAAAACTGTTTTTT. Translated: CASSSGQANEKLFF.

The CDR3 DNA follows: TGTGCCAGTAGTATGACAGTAGCGAACACCGGGGAGCTGTTTTTT. Translation: CASSMTVANTGELFF. V is TRBV19 and J is TRBJ2-2, with D maybe TRBD1 (5 bases). With 3 bases removed from V and 0 bases from J, the gap between germline ends came to 8 bases. This CDR3 is 15 amino acids long. Looked up from germline, CDR1 is LNHDA and CDR2 is SQIVND (reference sequence).

CDR3 sequence reads: CASSRTGTGWKTQYF. The CDR3 region has the DNA TGTGCCAGCAGCCGGACCGGGACAGGGTGGAAGACCCAGTACTTC. The J gene is TRBJ2-5, the V gene TRBV3-1, with TRBD1 matching over 9 bases. This CDR3 is 15 amino acids long. From germline, CDR1 is LGHDT and CDR2 YNNKEL (reference sequence). V trimming: 4 bases; J trimming: 6 bases; junction bases outside the gene matches: 9.

This rearrangement joins TRBV18 to TRBJ2-3, with 7 bases fitting TRBD1. The CDR3 spans 13 residues. Trimming took 6 bases from V and 2 from J; bases not matched to a gene: 2. CDR1 and CDR2 (germline): KGHSH, LQKENI. Here the CDR3 reads CASSGQNTDTQYF. The DNA for the CDR3 is TGTGCCAGCTCGGGACAGAACACAGATACGCAGTATTTT.

The chain combines TRBV7-2 with TRBJ2-1; D is possibly TRBD2 (5 bases). With 0 bases removed from V and 7 bases from J, the gap between germline ends came to 13 bases. This CDR3 has 15 amino acids. Germline V lookup: CDR1 SGHTA, CDR2 FQGNSA. The CDR3 reads CASSLAPSSGNEQFF. The CDR3 DNA follows: TGTGCCAGCAGCTTAGCTCCCAGCTCGGGAAATGAGCAGTTCTTC.

This chain joins TRBV28 and TRBJ2-5; D remains unclear. The germline CDR1 and CDR2 sequences are MDHEN and SYDVKM. This CDR3 comprises 12 residues. Trimming shortened V by 10 bases and J by 1 base, and 10 bases separated the two germline ends. The CDR3 bases are TGTGCCACCAGCAACATCCAAGAGACCCAGTACTTC. Translating it yields CATSNIQETQYF.

The chain links TRBV20-1 to TRBJ2-4; 12 positions match TRBD2. The CDR3 covers 17 residues. Germline V CDR1 and CDR2: DFQATT, SNEGSKA (reference sequence). The V and J ends lost 3 bases and 9 bases, in that order; junction bases with no gene match: 15. The CDR3 reads CSASSPLAGGPQGIQYF. DNA for the CDR3: TGCAGTGCTAGCTCCCCCCTAGCGGGAGGGCCCCAAGGCATTCAGTACTTC.

The V call is TRBV5-6, the J call TRBJ2-1; 9 bases are shared with TRBD2. Germline trimming cut 4 bases from V and 5 bases from J; bases unmatched to any gene: 7. CDR3 length: 15 amino acids. The germline CDR1 and CDR2 sequences are SGHDT and YYEEEE. CDR3 loop: CASSPLAGFDNEQFF. CDR3 nucleotides: TGTGCCAGCAGCCCCCTAGCGGGATTCGACAATGAGCAGTTCTTC. The full variable domain, in which reference TRBV5-6 and TRBJ2-1 provide the parts outside the CDR3, is DAGVTQSPTHLIKTRGQQVTLRCSPKSGHDTVSWYQQALGQGPQFIFQYYEEEERQRGNFPDRFSGHQFPNYSSELNVNALLLGDSALYLCASSPLAGFDNEQFFGPGTRLTVL.

This chain connects TRBV25-1 to TRBJ2-1, with no clear D. CDR3 length equals 11 residues. Germline V CDR1 and CDR2: MGHDK, SYGVNS. The V gene lost 6 bases and the J gene lost 5 bases, with 5 bases spanning the gap. Written as DNA, the CDR3 is TGTGCCAGCAGCAGGAACAATGAGCAGTTCTTC. It is translated as CASSRNNEQFF.

The V and J genes are TRBV7-9 and TRBJ2-1; TRBD2 matches at 15 bases. The CDR3 totals 17 residues. The germline V gene encodes CDR1 SEHNR and CDR2 FQNEAQ (reference sequence). The V and J ends lost 5 bases and 0 bases, in that order; junction bases with no gene match: 2. The CDR3 DNA reads as TGTGCCAGCAGCGGACTAGCGGGAGGGCCCTCCTACAATGAGCAGTTCTTC. Amino acid sequence: CASSGLAGGPSYNEQFF.

The rearrangement uses TRBV19 and TRBJ2-1; TRBD2 might be the D (5 bases). Germline V gene lookup returns CDR1 LNHDA and CDR2 SQIVND (reference sequence). The CDR3 has 14 amino acids. Trimming stripped 4 bases from V and 7 bases from J, with 14 bases between. For the CDR3, the DNA is TGTGCCAGTAGTAACGGGAATATAGGGAATGAGCAGTTCTTC. Translation: CASSNGNIGNEQFF. Drawing the rest from reference TRBV19 and TRBJ2-1, the complete variable domain is DGGITQSPKYLFRKEGQNVTLSCEQNLNHDAMYWYRQDPGQGLRLIYYSQIVNDFQKGDIAEGYSVSREKKESFPLTVTSAQKNPTAFYLCASSNGNIGNEQFFGPGTRLTVL.

The J gene is TRBJ2-2, the V gene TRBV6-1; TRBD2 is a possible D gene (5 bases). The CDR3 length is 15 residues. The germline V gene encodes CDR1 MNHNS and CDR2 SASEGT. V was cut by 1 base and J by 0 bases, with 6 bases left in between. The CDR3 nucleotides read TGTGCCAGCAGTGAAGGGGGAGCGAACACCGGGGAGCTGTTTTTT. Its protein is CASSEGGANTGELFF.

The chain couples TRBV7-4 to TRBJ2-1, with 7 bases lining up with TRBD2. This CDR3 comprises 16 residues. CDR1 is SGHVT and CDR2 is SQSDAQ in the germline V gene. V was pared by 1 base and J by 6 bases, with 9 bases of the junction left unmatched. CDR3 coding DNA: TGTGCCAGCAGCTTAGGAAGCGGGAAGAGGGGCAATGAGCAGTTCTTC. This sequence encodes CASSLGSGKRGNEQFF.

This clonotype was detected only once. The chain couples TRBV7-6 to TRBJ2-7; D ambiguous. V lost 5 bases and J 8 bases, leaving 22 bases between the germline ends. The CDR3 is 15 residues long. The germline V gene has CDR1 SGHVS and CDR2 FNYEAQ. CDR3 coding DNA: TGTGCCAGCAGCGACCCACGGGCAGATCGGAACCAGCAGTACTTC. Amino acid sequence: CASSDPRADRNQQYF.

A single count supports this clonotype. J is TRBJ1-1 and V is TRBV10-3; 8 bases map to TRBD1. The germline V gene has CDR1 ENHRY and CDR2 SYGVKD. Trimming took 2 bases from V and 4 from J; bases not matched to a gene: 0. The CDR3 runs to 13 residues. In nucleotides, the CDR3 is TGTGCCATCAGTGAGGACAGGGGCACTGAAGCTTTCTTT. Residues: CAISEDRGTEAFF.

This sequence joins TRBV28 and TRBJ2-1, with TRBD2 matching 11 bases. V shed 3 bases, J shed 5 bases, and the junction held 6 bases outside the gene matches. CDR1 MDHEN and CDR2 SYDVKM come from the germline V gene. The CDR3 loop spans 16 amino acids. The CDR3 spells CASSFRGLADHNEQFF. For the CDR3, the DNA is TGTGCCAGCAGTTTCAGGGGACTAGCGGACCACAATGAGCAGTTCTTC. Using reference TRBV28 and TRBJ2-1 for the parts outside the CDR3, the full variable domain is DVKVTQSSRYLVKRTGEKVFLECVQDMDHENMFWYRQDPGLGLRLIYFSYDVKMKEKGDIPEGYSVSREKKERFSLILESASTNQTSMYLCASSFRGLADHNEQFFGPGTRLTVL.

This clonotype showed up just once. The chain combines TRBV28 with TRBJ2-2; D unresolved. The CDR3 contains 17 residues. Deletions cut 5 bases from V and 3 bases from J, with 19 bases between. Germline V gives CDR1 MDHEN, CDR2 SYDVKM. The CDR3 region has the DNA TGTGCCAGCAGTGACCAACGGGTCCTACGGCACACCGGGGAGCTGTTTTTT. It specifies CASSDQRVLRHTGELFF.

V and J are TRBV11-1 and TRBJ2-7; the D is unclear. Germline V lookup: CDR1 SGHAT, CDR2 FQDESV (reference sequence). The CDR3 spans 14 residues. V dropped 2 bases and J dropped 0 bases, with 8 bases sitting between them. In nucleotides, the CDR3 is TGTGCCAGCAGCTTAACTGGTTACTCCTACGAGCAGTACTTC. Its protein is CASSLTGYSYEQYF.

The gene calls are TRBV2 and TRBJ2-7; 13 nucleotides match TRBD2. The trim removed 7 bases at V and 5 bases at J, leaving 5 bases unmatched. Germline assignment: CDR1 SNHLY and CDR2 FYNNEI. The CDR3 totals 14 residues. CDR3 sequence: CASTLLAGGDEQYF. CDR3 coding DNA: TGTGCCAGCACCTTACTAGCGGGAGGGGACGAGCAGTACTTC. The full variable domain, completed using reference TRBV2 and TRBJ2-7, is EPEVTQTPSHQVTQMGQEVILRCVPISNHLYFYWYRQILGQKVEFLVSFYNNEISEKSEIFDDQFSVERPDGSNFTLKIRSTKLEDSAMYFCASTLLAGGDEQYFGPGTRLTVT.

This clonotype was counted a single time. The chain is built from TRBV20-1 and TRBJ2-3; 9 bases are a match to TRBD2. The CDR3 totals 14 residues. CDR1 DFQATT and CDR2 SNEGSKA come from the germline V gene (reference sequence). V lost 1 base to trimming and J lost 1 base; unmatched junction nucleotides: 0. The CDR3: CSARGTSGTDTQYF. CDR3 nucleotides: TGCAGTGCTAGAGGGACTAGCGGCACAGATACGCAGTATTTT.